The 10 T cell receptor beta chains below come from one sample, sequenced in a study of Ad26.COV2.S vaccination and SARS-CoV-2 variants. The treatment denotes: over 15 received Ad26.COV2.S at low or high dose, single or two shots; 5 received placebo; per-sample allocation not given. The study sampled participants on day 63 after the first vaccine or placebo injection. Only in-frame clones appear in the TCRdb table, and some are missing; sequencing was by immunoSEQ multiplex PCR. The profile shows hundreds of thousands of clones, roughly 90% of them singletons. The sample in question was peripheral blood, obtained in a trial of Ad26.COV2.S vaccine versus placebo. The source is a person between 18 and 65 years old who received the Ad26.COV2.S COVID-19 vaccine or a placebo.

J is TRBJ2-3 and V is TRBV10-2; possibly TRBD2 for D (5 bases). The germline V gene encodes CDR1 WSHSY and CDR2 SAAADI. Between the trimmed V and J ends, which lost 4 bases and 2 bases, there was a span of 10 bases. The CDR3 length is 14 residues. Written as DNA, the CDR3 is TGCGCCAGCAGTGTCCGGGATTCCACAGATACGCAGTATTTT. Translating gives CASSVRDSTDTQYF.

This chain joins TRBV5-1 and TRBJ1-1; perhaps TRBD1 as D (6 bases). The CDR3 length is 16 residues. Germline V lookup: CDR1 SGHRS, CDR2 YFSETQ. V was cut by 0 bases and J by 1 base, with 13 bases left in between. CDR3 protein: CASSLVGGDTNTEAFF. In DNA, the CDR3 is TGCGCCAGCAGCTTGGTCGGAGGGGACACGAACACTGAAGCTTTCTTT.

The chain uses TRBV3-1 (or the pseudogene TRBV3-2) and TRBJ2-3; the match to TRBD2 covers 12 bases. Losses at the gene ends were 5 bases for V and 5 bases for J; bases not matched to a gene: 5. The CDR3 runs to 15 residues. Germline lookup yields CDR1 LGHDT and CDR2 YNNKEL (reference sequence). The CDR3 protein is CASSSSGRAVDTQYF. CDR3 nucleotide sequence: TGTGCCAGCAGCTCTAGCGGGAGGGCCGTAGATACGCAGTATTTT.

The chain recombines TRBV7-2 with TRBJ2-3; D tentatively fits TRBD1 or TRBD2 (5 bases each). Germline loops: CDR1 SGHTA, CDR2 FQGNSA. The V end lost 2 bases, the J end lost 4 bases, and 16 bases lay between the germline ends. This CDR3 is 16 amino acids long. Written as DNA, the CDR3 is TGTGCCAGCAGCTTATGGGGGACCACCGGCGCAGATACGCAGTATTTT. This codes for CASSLWGTTGADTQYF. The whole variable domain, remainder taken from reference TRBV7-2 and TRBJ2-3, is GAGVSQSPSNKVTEKGKDVELRCDPISGHTALYWYRQSLGQGLEFLIYFQGNSAPDKSGLPSDRFSAERTGGSVSTLTIQRTQQEDSAVYLCASSLWGTTGADTQYFGPGTRLTVL.

The chain recombines TRBV6-6 with TRBJ1-5; D not certain. This CDR3 contains 13 residues. Looked up from germline, CDR1 is MNHNY and CDR2 is SVGAGI (reference sequence). Trimming removed 2 bases from V and 4 bases from J, with 6 bases in between. Here the CDR3 reads CASSYEPNQPQHF. In DNA, the CDR3 is TGTGCCAGCAGTTACGAACCAAATCAGCCCCAGCATTTT.

The rearrangement joins TRBV5-4 to TRBJ2-5; D is undetermined. Deletions cut 0 bases from V and 1 base from J, with 10 bases between. This CDR3 region has 15 residues. Germline V lookup: CDR1 SGHNT, CDR2 YYREEE (reference sequence). This CDR3 reads CASSLAFSPQETQYF. In DNA, the CDR3 is TGTGCCAGCAGCTTGGCTTTTTCGCCCCAAGAGACCCAGTACTTC. The full variable domain, with the rest looked up from reference TRBV5-4 and TRBJ2-5, is ETGVTQSPTHLIKTRGQQVTLRCSSQSGHNTVSWYQQALGQGPQFIFQYYREEENGRGNFPPRFSGLQFPNYSSELNVNALELDDSALYLCASSLAFSPQETQYFGPGTRLLVL.

CDR3 bases: TGTGCCAGCTCACCACCGTACGGCTACGAGCAGTACTTC. The encoded protein is CASSPPYGYEQYF. This chain uses TRBV18 with TRBJ2-7; no definite D call. V dropped 0 bases and J dropped 3 bases, with 6 bases sitting between them. From germline, CDR1 is KGHSH and CDR2 LQKENI. The CDR3 extends over 13 amino acids. The full variable domain, its missing parts supplied by reference TRBV18 and TRBJ2-7, is NAGVMQNPRHLVRRRGQEARLRCSPMKGHSHVYWYRQLPEEGLKFMVYLQKENIIDESGMPKERFSAEFPKEGPSILRIQQVVRGDSAAYFCASSPPYGYEQYFGPGTRLTVT.

The genes are TRBV15 and TRBJ2-7; a weak D match, TRBD2 (7 bases). Germline V gene sequence: CDR1 LNHNV, CDR2 YYDKDF (reference sequence). This CDR3 region has 15 residues. V lost 5 bases to trimming and J lost 9 bases, with 23 bases between them. CDR3 DNA: TGTGCCACCAGCGGGGGGGCTTCTATCTCCGTCAGGCAGTACTTC. Its translation: CATSGGASISVRQYF.

This clone was observed a few times. Additional DNA sequences in this sample encode the identical CDR3. Written as DNA, the CDR3 is TGTGCCAGCAGCTTAGAGGGCGGGGAGCTGTTTTTT. Encoded protein: CASSLEGGELFF. V is TRBV13 and J is TRBJ2-2; no clear D. Germline V gives CDR1 PRHDT, CDR2 FYEKMQ (reference sequence). This CDR3 is 12 amino acids long. V gave up 1 base and J gave up 7 bases, with 4 bases separating them. The variable domain in full, completed from reference TRBV13 and TRBJ2-2, reads AAGVIQSPRHLIKEKRETATLKCYPIPRHDTVYWYQQGPGQDPQFLISFYEKMQSDKGSIPDRFSAQQFSDYHSELNMSSLELGDSALYFCASSLEGGELFFGEGSRLTVL.

The V gene is TRBV11-1, the J gene TRBJ1-2; 7 positions agree with TRBD1. This CDR3 has 14 amino acids. After removal of 5 bases from V and 4 bases from J, the junction contained 7 bases not matched to a gene. The germline V gene encodes CDR1 SGHAT and CDR2 FQDESV (reference sequence). CDR3 sequence: CASSATGVVYGYTF. CDR3 bases: TGTGCCAGCAGCGCCACAGGGGTCGTCTATGGCTACACCTTC.